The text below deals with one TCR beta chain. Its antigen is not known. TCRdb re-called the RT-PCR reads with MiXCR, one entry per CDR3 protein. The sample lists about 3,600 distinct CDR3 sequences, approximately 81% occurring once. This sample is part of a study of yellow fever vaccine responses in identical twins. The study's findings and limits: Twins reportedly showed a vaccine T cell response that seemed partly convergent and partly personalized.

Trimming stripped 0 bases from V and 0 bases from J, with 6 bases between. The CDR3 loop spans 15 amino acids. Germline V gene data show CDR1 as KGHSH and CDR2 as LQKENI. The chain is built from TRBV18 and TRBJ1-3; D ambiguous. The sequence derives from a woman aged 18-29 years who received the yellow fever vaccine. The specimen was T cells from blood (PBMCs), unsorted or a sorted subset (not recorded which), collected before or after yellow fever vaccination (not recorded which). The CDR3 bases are TGTGCCAGCTCACCACCCGGGATCTCTGGAAACACCATATATTTT. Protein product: CASSPPGISGNTIYF.